The rows below give T cell receptor beta chains drawn from one sample of a study of T cells after yellow fever vaccination. TCRdb independently ran MiXCR on the 5' RACE reads; one entry per CDR3 protein. The sample yields about 110,000 distinct CDR3 sequences, 6.5% to 9% seen once. Here the sequenced sample was CD8+ T cells sorted from PBMCs, taken 45 days after the yellow fever booster vaccination. These receptors were taken from a man under 40 who received the YFV17D yellow fever vaccine. Both conserved end residues are part of each CDR3. The D gene is left open where the match is weak. Clone size is not always given. Where it is, it says once, few, many or a class for expanded clones.

cdr3_aa | cdr3_nt | j_call | v_call | d_call | clone_size
CASSFPSGMTDTQYF | TGCGCCAGCAGCTTCCCTAGCGGGATGACAGATACGCAGTATTTT | TRBJ2-3 | TRBV5-1 | TRBD2 | many
CASSPFWGAEPYGYTF | TGTGCCAGCAGCCCCTTTTGGGGCGCCGAACCCTATGGCTACACCTTC | TRBJ1-2 | TRBV6-1 | . | many
CASSFGLAGDPGELFF | TGTGCCAGCAGCTTTGGACTAGCGGGAGATCCCGGGGAGCTGTTTTTT | TRBJ2-2 | TRBV9 | TRBD2 | .
CASRLGGDTEAFF | TGTGCCAGCCGACTGGGGGGGGACACTGAAGCTTTCTTT | TRBJ1-1 | TRBV11-2 | . | many
CASSYSIAGAVDEQFF | TGTGCCAGCAGTTACTCTATCGCGGGTGCCGTCGATGAGCAGTTCTTC | TRBJ2-1 | TRBV6-5 | . | .
CASSPTYSYEQYF | TGTGCCAGCAGTCCCACATACTCCTACGAGCAGTACTTC | TRBJ2-7 | TRBV12-3/TRBV12-4 | . | many
CSARVPSSSYEQYF | TGCAGTGCTAGAGTACCTAGTTCCTCCTACGAGCAGTACTTC | TRBJ2-7 | TRBV20-1 | . | many
CASSIDSGDSYNEQFF | TGTGCCAGTAGTATTGATAGCGGGGACTCCTACAATGAGCAGTTCTTC | TRBJ2-1 | TRBV19 | TRBD2 | few
CASIWRGGEGPETQYF | TGTGCCAGCATCTGGCGCGGGGGAGAGGGCCCAGAGACCCAGTACTTC | TRBJ2-5 | TRBV5-6 | TRBD2 | .
CASSPLANVGEETQYF | TGTGCCAGCAGCCCATTGGCCAACGTAGGCGAAGAGACCCAGTACTTC | TRBJ2-5 | TRBV4-2 | . | many
CASGEPRVGTDTQYF | TGTGCCAGCGGCGAGCCCCGGGTGGGCACAGATACGCAGTATTTT | TRBJ2-3 | TRBV12-3/TRBV12-4 | . | many
CASSQAQFHYEQYF | TGCGCCAGCAGCCAAGCGCAGTTTCACTACGAGCAGTACTTC | TRBJ2-7 | TRBV4-3 | . | few
CASSLLAGGSEQYF | TGTGCCAGCAGTTTACTAGCGGGAGGGAGCGAGCAGTACTTC | TRBJ2-7 | TRBV28 | TRBD2 | few
CSRDPRYEQYF | TGCAGTCGTGACCCACGATACGAGCAGTACTTC | TRBJ2-7 | TRBV20-1 | . | many
CASTLGGSADYEQYF | TGTGCCAGTACTCTGGGCGGATCAGCAGACTACGAGCAGTACTTC | TRBJ2-7 | TRBV19 | . | .
CSVQDRLEETQYF | TGCAGCGTTCAAGACAGGCTGGAGGAGACCCAGTACTTC | TRBJ2-5 | TRBV29-1 | . | many
CASSSASTEQFF | TGTGCCAGCAGTTCCGCTAGCACTGAGCAGTTCTTC | TRBJ2-1 | TRBV27 | . | few
CASSPRPPTYGYTF | TGTGCCAGCAGTCCGCGCCCTCCTACCTATGGCTACACCTTC | TRBJ1-2 | TRBV12-3/TRBV12-4 | . | many
CASTRGGPGDTQYF | TGTGCCAGCACAAGAGGAGGGCCAGGGGATACGCAGTATTTT | TRBJ2-3 | TRBV7-9 | . | many
CASSQGGARYTGELFF | TGCGCCAGCAGCCAAGGCGGGGCGCGATACACCGGGGAGCTGTTTTTT | TRBJ2-2 | TRBV4-3 | . | .
CASSLSWGESYNEQFF | TGTGCCAGCAGCTTATCCTGGGGAGAATCCTACAATGAGCAGTTCTTC | TRBJ2-1 | TRBV13 | . | many
CASSYSLVATLSYNEQFF | TGTGCCAGCAGTTACTCGTTGGTAGCGACCCTTTCCTACAATGAGCAGTTCTTC | TRBJ2-1 | TRBV6-5 | . | many
CASSLHPAAGETQYF | TGTGCCAGCAGCCTTCACCCAGCGGCTGGAGAGACCCAGTACTTC | TRBJ2-5 | TRBV7-9 | . | few